The 13 T cell receptor beta chains listed next were all sequenced from one sample in a study of CD8 T cells in Susac syndrome. The RNA, about 0.45 to 1 ug, was put through reverse transcription using random hexamers. TCRdb re-called the immunoSEQ multiplex PCR reads through MiXCR, storing one row per CDR3 protein. The table records 71,000 or so distinct CDR3 sequences, 93% of them present only once. Sequencing was carried out using CD4+ T cells from PBMCs. Receptors originate from a human donor with Susac syndrome.

CDR3 in DNA: TGTGCCAGTAAAAGGGACGTCTTCCCCGGGGAGCTGTTTTTT. Protein product: CASKRDVFPGELFF. The chain couples TRBV19 to TRBJ2-2; either TRBD1 or TRBD2 may supply D (5 bases each). Trimming pared 7 bases from V and 6 bases from J, leaving 15 bases between. CDR1 and CDR2 from the germline V gene are LNHDA and SQIVND (reference sequence). CDR3 length: 14 amino acids.

The CDR3 sequence is CASSTDSEKLFF. Here the CDR3 DNA reads TGCGCCAGCAGCACCGATTCCGAAAAACTGTTTTTT. V gene TRBV5-1 combines with J gene TRBJ1-4, with no clear D. The CDR3 spans 12 residues. V shed 4 bases and J shed 8 bases, with 9 bases lying between them. From germline, CDR1 is SGHRS and CDR2 YFSETQ.

This sequence joins TRBV27 and TRBJ2-6; tentative D call: TRBD2 (5 bases). V was shortened by 5 bases and J by 0 bases, with 14 bases between the two germline ends. The germline gives CDR1 MNHEY, CDR2 SMNVEV (reference sequence). There are 17 residues in the CDR3. CDR3 in amino acids: CASSPLDWYSGANVLTF. The CDR3 region has the DNA TGTGCCAGCAGTCCCCTGGACTGGTACTCTGGGGCCAACGTCCTGACTTTC.

The V gene is TRBV10-3, the J gene TRBJ2-7; D may be TRBD1 (8 bases). The CDR3 totals 15 residues. Per germline, CDR1 ENHRY and CDR2 SYGVKD. Trimming stripped 8 bases from V and 4 bases from J, with 21 bases between. CDR3 DNA sequence: TGTGCCATCTGGGGGGGGACAGGCACACCTTACGAGCAGTACTTC. Protein product: CAIWGGTGTPYEQYF.

This clonotype turned up a few times. The gene calls are TRBV5-4 and TRBJ1-2, with D possibly TRBD1 on 6 matching bases. The CDR3 has 15 residues. Trimming left V 0 bases short and J 3 bases short, with 12 bases between. Germline CDR1 and CDR2: SGHNT and YYREEE (reference sequence). CDR3 sequence (DNA): TGTGCCAGCAGCTTGGCCAAGGGGGGCGACTATGGCTACACCTTC. As protein: CASSLAKGGDYGYTF.

This chain uses TRBV7-2 with TRBJ2-6; D unclear. With 5 bases removed from V and 2 bases from J, the gap between germline ends came to 19 bases. Per germline, CDR1 SGHTA and CDR2 FQGNSA. CDR3 length equals 18 residues. CDR3 amino acids: CASSTRFMGAAGANVLTF. CDR3 in DNA: TGTGCCAGCAGCACACGATTTATGGGCGCCGCTGGGGCCAACGTCCTGACTTTC.

This clonotype was counted a few times. V usage is TRBV11-2 and J usage is TRBJ1-1; the D is unclear. Per the germline V gene, CDR1 is SGHAT and CDR2 is FQNNGV. The CDR3 sequence is 11 residues long. The ends were cut back, 8 bases at V and 1 base at J, with 5 bases in the middle. CDR3 loop: CASSSNTEAFF. The CDR3 DNA reads as TGTGCCAGCTCCTCGAACACTGAAGCTTTCTTT.

This clonotype was picked up one time. The CDR3 region is CATSSNEQGAGETQYF. CDR3 bases: TGTGCCACCAGTTCTAACGAACAGGGGGCCGGGGAGACCCAGTACTTC. The chain uses TRBV24-1 and TRBJ2-5; 9 bases agree with TRBD1. V lost 6 bases, J lost 5 bases, and 12 bases stayed unmatched. This CDR3 spans 16 amino acids. The germline V gene encodes CDR1 KGHDR and CDR2 SFDVKD.

The sample holds one count of this clonotype. The V and J genes are TRBV7-3 and TRBJ2-1; the D gene is possibly TRBD1 (6 bases). The CDR3 contains 13 residues. The ends were cut back, 4 bases at V and 4 bases at J, with 8 bases in the middle. Germline-derived CDR1 and CDR2 are SGHTA and FQGTGA. As DNA, the CDR3 is TGTGCCAGCAGCTCCACAGGGTACAATGAGCAGTTCTTC. This gives the protein CASSSTGYNEQFF.

The V and J genes are TRBV18 and TRBJ2-1, with no clear D. The CDR3 totals 11 residues. V was shortened by 8 bases and J by 10 bases, with 12 bases between the two germline ends. Germline lookup yields CDR1 KGHSH and CDR2 LQKENI. The CDR3 region has the DNA TGTGCCAGCGGCACCCTGGACGAGCAGTTCTTC. Translation: CASGTLDEQFF.

The chain joins TRBV7-3 to TRBJ2-5; 8 positions agree with TRBD2. This CDR3 is built from 19 residues. Germline CDR1 and CDR2: SGHTA and FQGTGA. V shed 3 bases and J 5 bases; nucleotides not matched to a gene: 20. The CDR3 DNA reads as TGTGCCAGCAGCTTCCAGGGAAACGAGCGGGGGTGCTCACAGGAGACCCAGTACTTC. Its protein product is CASSFQGNERGCSQETQYF. The full variable domain, with the rest looked up from reference TRBV7-3 and TRBJ2-5, is GAGVSQTPSNKVTEKGKYVELRCDPISGHTALYWYRQSLGQGPEFLIYFQGTGAADDSGLPNDRFFAVRPEGSVSTLKIQRTERGDSAVYLCASSFQGNERGCSQETQYFGPGTRLLVL.

CDR3 region: CSVQRGPSSTDTQYF. The CDR3 DNA is TGCAGCGTACAGCGGGGGCCTTCTAGCACAGATACGCAGTATTTT. J is TRBJ2-3 and V is TRBV29-1, with 8 nucleotides matching TRBD2. With 6 bases clipped from V and 0 bases from J, the junction kept 8 bases outside the gene matches. This CDR3 has 15 amino acids. Germline assignment: CDR1 SQVTM and CDR2 ANQGSEA.

This chain links TRBV7-2 with TRBJ2-7, with 8 bases identical to TRBD2. V lost 5 bases to trimming and J lost 6 bases; unmatched junction nucleotides: 12. The CDR3 contains 15 residues. The germline gives CDR1 SGHTA, CDR2 FQGNSA. The DNA of the CDR3 is TGTGCCAGCAGCCCTATCTCGGGAGGGTCGGGCGAGCAGTACTTC. This encodes CASSPISGGSGEQYF.